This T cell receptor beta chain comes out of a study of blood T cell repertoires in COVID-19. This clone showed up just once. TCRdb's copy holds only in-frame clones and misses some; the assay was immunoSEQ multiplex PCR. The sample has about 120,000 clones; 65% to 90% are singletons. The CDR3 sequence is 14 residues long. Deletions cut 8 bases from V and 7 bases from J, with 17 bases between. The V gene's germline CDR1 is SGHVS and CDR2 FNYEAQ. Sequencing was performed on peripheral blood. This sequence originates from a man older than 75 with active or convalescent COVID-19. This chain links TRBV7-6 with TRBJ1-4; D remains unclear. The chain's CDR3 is CASGSGRVVEKLFF. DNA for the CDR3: TGTGCCAGCGGCTCGGGGAGGGTGGTTGAAAAACTGTTTTTT. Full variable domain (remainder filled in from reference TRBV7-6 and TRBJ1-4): GAGVSQSPRYKVTKRGQDVALRCDPISGHVSLYWYRQALGQGPEFLTYFNYEAQQDKSGLPNDRFSAERPEGSISTLTIQRTEQRDSAMYRCASGSGRVVEKLFFGSGTQLSVL.